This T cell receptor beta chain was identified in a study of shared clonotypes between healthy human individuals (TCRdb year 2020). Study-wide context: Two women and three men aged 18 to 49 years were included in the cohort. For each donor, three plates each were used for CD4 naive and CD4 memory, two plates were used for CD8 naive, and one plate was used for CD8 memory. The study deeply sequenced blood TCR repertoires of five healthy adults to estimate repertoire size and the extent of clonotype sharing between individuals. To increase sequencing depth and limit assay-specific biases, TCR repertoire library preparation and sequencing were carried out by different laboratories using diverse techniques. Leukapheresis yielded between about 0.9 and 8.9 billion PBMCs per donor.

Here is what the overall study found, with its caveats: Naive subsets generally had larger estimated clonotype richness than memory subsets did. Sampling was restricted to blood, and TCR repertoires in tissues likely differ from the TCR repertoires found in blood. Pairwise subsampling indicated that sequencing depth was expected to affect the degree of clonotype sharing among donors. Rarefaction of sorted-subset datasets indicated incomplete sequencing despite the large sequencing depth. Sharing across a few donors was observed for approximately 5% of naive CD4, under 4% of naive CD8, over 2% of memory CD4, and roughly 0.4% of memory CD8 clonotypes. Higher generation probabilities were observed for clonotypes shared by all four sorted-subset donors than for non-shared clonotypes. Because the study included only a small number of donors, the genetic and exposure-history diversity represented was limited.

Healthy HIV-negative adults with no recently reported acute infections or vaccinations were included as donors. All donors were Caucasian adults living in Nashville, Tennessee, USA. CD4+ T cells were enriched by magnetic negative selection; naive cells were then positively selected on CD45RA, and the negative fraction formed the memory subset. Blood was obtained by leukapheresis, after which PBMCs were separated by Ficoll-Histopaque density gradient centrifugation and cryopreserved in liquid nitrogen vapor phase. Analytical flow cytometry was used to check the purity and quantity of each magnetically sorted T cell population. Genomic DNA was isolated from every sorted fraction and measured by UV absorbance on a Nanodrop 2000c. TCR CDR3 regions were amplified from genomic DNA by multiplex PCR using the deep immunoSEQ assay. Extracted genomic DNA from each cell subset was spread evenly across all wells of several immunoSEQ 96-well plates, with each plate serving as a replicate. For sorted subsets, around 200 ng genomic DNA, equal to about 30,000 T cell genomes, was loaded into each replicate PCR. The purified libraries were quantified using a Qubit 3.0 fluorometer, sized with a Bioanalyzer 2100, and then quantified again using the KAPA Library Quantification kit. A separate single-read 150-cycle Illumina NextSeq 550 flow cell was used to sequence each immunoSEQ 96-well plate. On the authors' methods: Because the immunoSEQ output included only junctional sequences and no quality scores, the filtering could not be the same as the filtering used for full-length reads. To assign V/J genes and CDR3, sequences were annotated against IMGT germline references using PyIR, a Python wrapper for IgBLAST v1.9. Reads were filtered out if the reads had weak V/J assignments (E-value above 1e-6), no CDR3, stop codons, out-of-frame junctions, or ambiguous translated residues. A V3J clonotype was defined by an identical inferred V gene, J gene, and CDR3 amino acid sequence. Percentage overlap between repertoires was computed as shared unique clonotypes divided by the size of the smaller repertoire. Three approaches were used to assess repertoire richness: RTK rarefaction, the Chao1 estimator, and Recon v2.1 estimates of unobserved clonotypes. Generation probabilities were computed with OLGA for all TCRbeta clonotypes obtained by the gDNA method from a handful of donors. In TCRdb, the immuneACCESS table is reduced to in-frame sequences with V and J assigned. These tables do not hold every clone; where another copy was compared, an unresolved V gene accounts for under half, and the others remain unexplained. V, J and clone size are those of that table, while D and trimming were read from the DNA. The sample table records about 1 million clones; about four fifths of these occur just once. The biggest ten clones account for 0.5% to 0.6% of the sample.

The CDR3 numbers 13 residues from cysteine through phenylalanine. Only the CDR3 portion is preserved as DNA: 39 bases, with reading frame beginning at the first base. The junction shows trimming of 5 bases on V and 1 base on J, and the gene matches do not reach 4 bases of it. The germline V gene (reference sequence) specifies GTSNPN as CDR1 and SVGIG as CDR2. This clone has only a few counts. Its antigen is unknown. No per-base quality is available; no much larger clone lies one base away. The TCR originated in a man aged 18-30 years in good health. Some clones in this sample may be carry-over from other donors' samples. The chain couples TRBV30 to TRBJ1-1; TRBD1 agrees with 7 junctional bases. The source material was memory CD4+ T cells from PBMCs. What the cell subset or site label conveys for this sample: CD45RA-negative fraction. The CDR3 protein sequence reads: CAWGRQGNTEAFF. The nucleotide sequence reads TGTGCCTGGGGTAGACAGGGGAACACTGAAGCTTTCTTT.